The next 6 T cell receptor beta chains were all read from a single sample in a study of blood T cell repertoires in COVID-19. Method: immunoSEQ multiplex PCR; TCRdb's copy keeps in-frame clones and lacks some. This sample carries around 250,000 clones, approximately 88% of them seen once, and the ten largest clones take about 3.4%. The material sequenced was PBMCs or T cells enriched from blood (not recorded which). The receptors shown here come from a middle-aged woman who had been exposed to COVID-19.

V and J are TRBV18 and TRBJ1-1, with D perhaps matching TRBD1 (6 bases). The V end lost 3 bases, the J end lost 2 bases, and 16 bases lay between the germline ends. Germline-derived CDR1 and CDR2 are KGHSH and LQKENI. This CDR3 spans 16 amino acids. The CDR3 sequence: CASSPLQGQDNTEAFF. CDR3 DNA sequence: TGTGCCAGCTCACCTCTCCAGGGGCAGGATAACACTGAAGCTTTCTTT.

This sequence joins TRBV6-2 or TRBV6-3 and TRBJ2-1, with 10 positions matching TRBD1. V was pared by 4 bases and J by 8 bases, with 11 bases of the junction left unmatched. The germline V gene has CDR1 MNHEY and CDR2 SVGEGT. This CDR3 is built from 16 residues. For the CDR3, the DNA is TGTGCCAGCAGTTTATCGACAGGGGGCGGGCGCCATGAGCAGTTCTTC. Amino acids: CASSLSTGGGRHEQFF.

The sample holds a few counts of this clone. The chain employs TRBV2 and TRBJ2-7; D unclear. Germline CDR1 and CDR2: SNHLY and FYNNEI. The ends were cut back, 4 bases at V and 3 bases at J, with 7 bases in the middle. This CDR3 region has 12 residues. The CDR3 is CASSVLGYEQYF. DNA for the CDR3: TGTGCCAGCAGTGTTCTAGGCTACGAGCAGTACTTC. Based on the CDR3 plus reference TRBV2 and TRBJ2-7, the full variable domain is EPEVTQTPSHQVTQMGQEVILRCVPISNHLYFYWYRQILGQKVEFLVSFYNNEISEKSEIFDDQFSVERPDGSNFTLKIRSTKLEDSAMYFCASSVLGYEQYFGPGTRLTVT.

This clone appeared a few times. The chain is built from TRBV5-4 and TRBJ2-1, with TRBD1 identical over 10 bases. The CDR3 has 11 amino acids. Germline-derived CDR1 and CDR2 are SGHNT and YYREEE (reference sequence). J gave up 16 bases and V 8 bases, and 9 bases lay outside the gene matches. The CDR3 sequence is CASRSGTGVFF. CDR3 DNA sequence: TGTGCCAGTCGTTCGGGGACAGGGGTATTCTTC.

V usage is TRBV11-3 and J usage is TRBJ1-1, with 8 bases that match TRBD1. V was pared by 0 bases and J by 6 bases, with 12 bases of the junction left unmatched. Germline assignment: CDR1 SGHNT and CDR2 YENEEA. The CDR3 totals 17 residues. In nucleotides, the CDR3 is TGTGCCAGCAGCTTAGATTTAAGACGACAGGGGACGTCTGAAGCTTTCTTT. Protein product: CASSLDLRRQGTSEAFF. Filled out from reference TRBV11-3 and TRBJ1-1, the complete variable domain reads EAGVVQSPRYKIIEKKQPVAFWCNPISGHNTLYWYLQNLGQGPELLIRYENEEAVDDSQLPKDRFSAERLKGVDSTLKIQPAELGDSAVYLCASSLDLRRQGTSEAFFGQGTRLTVV.

This chain links TRBV18 with TRBJ1-3; D call uncertain. The CDR3 has 16 amino acids. The germline CDR1 and CDR2 sequences are KGHSH and LQKENI. Deletions cut 7 bases from V and 0 bases from J, with 16 bases between. The CDR3 here is CASFMAQANSGNTIYF. The DNA of the CDR3 is TGTGCCAGCTTCATGGCGCAGGCGAACTCTGGAAACACCATATATTTT.